This paragraph reports one T cell receptor (beta chain). The data were obtained in a study of shared clonotypes between healthy human individuals. CD4+ cells underwent separation, giving CD45RA+ naive and CD45RA-negative memory subsets. Germline CDR1 and CDR2: LNHDA and SQIVND (reference sequence). The length of the CDR3 is 18 residues. With 1 base clipped from V and 2 bases from J, the junction kept 6 bases outside the gene matches. Measured with immunoSEQ multiplex PCR; TCRdb has only the in-frame clones, and not every one. The sample consists of approximately 500,000 clones, 90% to 97% of them appearing once.

The sample taken for sequencing was naive CD4+ T cells sorted from blood. As to subset: CD45RA+ positively selected. The TCR originated in a woman aged 25 to 39 in good health. The chain carries TRBV19 and TRBJ2-5, with 14 bases identical to TRBD2. This CDR3 is CASSIGLAGGESQETQYF. CDR3 DNA sequence: TGTGCCAGTAGTATAGGACTAGCGGGAGGGGAGAGTCAAGAGACCCAGTACTTC.